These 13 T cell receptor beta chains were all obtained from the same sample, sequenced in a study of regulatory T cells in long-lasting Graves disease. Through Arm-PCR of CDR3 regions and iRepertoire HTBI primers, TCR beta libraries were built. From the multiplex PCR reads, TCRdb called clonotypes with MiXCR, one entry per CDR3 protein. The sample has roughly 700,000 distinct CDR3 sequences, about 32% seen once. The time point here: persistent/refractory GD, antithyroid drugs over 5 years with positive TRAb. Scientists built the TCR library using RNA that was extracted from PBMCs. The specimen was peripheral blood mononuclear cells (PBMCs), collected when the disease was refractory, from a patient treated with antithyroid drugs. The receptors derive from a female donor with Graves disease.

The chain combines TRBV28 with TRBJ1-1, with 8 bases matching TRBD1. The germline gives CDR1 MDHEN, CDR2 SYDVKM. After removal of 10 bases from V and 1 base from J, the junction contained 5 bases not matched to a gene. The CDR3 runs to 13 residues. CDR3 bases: TGTGCCATAAAAGACAGGGGGAACACTGAAGCTTTCTTT. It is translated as CAIKDRGNTEAFF. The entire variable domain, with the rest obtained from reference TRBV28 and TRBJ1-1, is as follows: DVKVTQSSRYLVKRTGEKVFLECVQDMDHENMFWYRQDPGLGLRLIYFSYDVKMKEKGDIPEGYSVSREKKERFSLILESASTNQTSMYLCAIKDRGNTEAFFGQGTRLTVV.

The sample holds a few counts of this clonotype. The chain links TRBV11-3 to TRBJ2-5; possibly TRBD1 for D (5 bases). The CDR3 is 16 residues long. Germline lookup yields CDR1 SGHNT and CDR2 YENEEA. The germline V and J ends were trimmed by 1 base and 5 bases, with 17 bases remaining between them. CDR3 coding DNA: TGTGCCAGCAGCTTAGGTCGTCACCTGTCAGGGGAGACCCAGTACTTC. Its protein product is CASSLGRHLSGETQYF.

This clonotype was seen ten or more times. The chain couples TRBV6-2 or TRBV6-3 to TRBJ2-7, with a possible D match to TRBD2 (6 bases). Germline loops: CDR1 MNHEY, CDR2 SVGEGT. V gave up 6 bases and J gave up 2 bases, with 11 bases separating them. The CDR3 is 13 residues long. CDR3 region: CASSRDSAYEQYF. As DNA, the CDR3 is TGTGCCAGCAGCAGGGACTCCGCCTACGAGCAGTACTTC.

As DNA, the CDR3 is TGTGCCAGCAGCCAAGGGGACGTCACTCAGACTGAAGCTTTCTTT. Residues: CASSQGDVTQTEAFF. The chain combines TRBV13 with TRBJ1-1; tentative D call: TRBD1 (5 bases). The ends were cut back, 5 bases at V and 5 bases at J, with 18 bases in the middle. Germline V gene lookup returns CDR1 PRHDT and CDR2 FYEKMQ (reference sequence). This CDR3 has 15 residues.

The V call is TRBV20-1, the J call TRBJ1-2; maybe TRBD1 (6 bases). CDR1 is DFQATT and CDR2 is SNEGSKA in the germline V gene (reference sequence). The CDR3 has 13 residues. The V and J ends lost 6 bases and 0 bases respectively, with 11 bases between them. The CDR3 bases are TGCAGTGCCTTAGGACAGTCTAACTATGGCTACACCTTC. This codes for CSALGQSNYGYTF.

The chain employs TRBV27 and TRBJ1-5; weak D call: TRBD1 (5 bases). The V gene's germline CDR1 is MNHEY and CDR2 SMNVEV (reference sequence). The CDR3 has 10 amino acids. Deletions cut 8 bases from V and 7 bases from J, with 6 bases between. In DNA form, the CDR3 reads TGTGCCAGCGGACACCAGCCCCAGCATTTT. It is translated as CASGHQPQHF.

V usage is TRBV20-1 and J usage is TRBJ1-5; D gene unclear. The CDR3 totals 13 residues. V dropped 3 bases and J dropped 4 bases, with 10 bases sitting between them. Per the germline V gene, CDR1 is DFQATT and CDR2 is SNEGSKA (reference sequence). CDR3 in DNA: TGCAGTGCTAGGTGGGGTGTGAATCAGCCCCAGCATTTT. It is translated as CSARWGVNQPQHF.

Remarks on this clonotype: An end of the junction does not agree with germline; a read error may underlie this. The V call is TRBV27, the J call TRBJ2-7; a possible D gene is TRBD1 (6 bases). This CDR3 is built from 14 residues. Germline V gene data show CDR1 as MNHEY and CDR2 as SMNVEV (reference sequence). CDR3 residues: CASSLLQGTYKQYF. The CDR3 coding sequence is TGTGCCAGCAGTTTACTCCAGGGGACCTACAAGCAGTACTTC.

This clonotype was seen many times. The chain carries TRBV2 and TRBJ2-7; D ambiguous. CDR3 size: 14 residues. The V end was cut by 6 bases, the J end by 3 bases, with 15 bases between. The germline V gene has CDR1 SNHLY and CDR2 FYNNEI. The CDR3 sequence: CASRGANTFYEQYF. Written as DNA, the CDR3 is TGTGCCAGCAGAGGCGCCAACACCTTCTACGAGCAGTACTTC. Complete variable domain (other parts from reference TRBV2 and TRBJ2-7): EPEVTQTPSHQVTQMGQEVILRCVPISNHLYFYWYRQILGQKVEFLVSFYNNEISEKSEIFDDQFSVERPDGSNFTLKIRSTKLEDSAMYFCASRGANTFYEQYFGPGTRLTVT.

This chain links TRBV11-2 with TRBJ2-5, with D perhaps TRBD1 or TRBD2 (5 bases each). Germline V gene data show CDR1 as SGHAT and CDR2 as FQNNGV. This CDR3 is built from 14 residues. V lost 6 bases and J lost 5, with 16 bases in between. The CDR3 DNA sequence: TGTGCCAGCAGGGGGGAGCGGTTACGGGAGACCCAGTACTTC. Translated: CASRGERLRETQYF.

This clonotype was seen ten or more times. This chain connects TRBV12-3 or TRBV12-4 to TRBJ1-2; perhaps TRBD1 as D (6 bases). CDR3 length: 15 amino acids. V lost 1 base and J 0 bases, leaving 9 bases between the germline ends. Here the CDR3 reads CASSLGTGTNYGYTF. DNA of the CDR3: TGTGCCAGCAGTTTAGGAACAGGGACTAACTATGGCTACACCTTC.

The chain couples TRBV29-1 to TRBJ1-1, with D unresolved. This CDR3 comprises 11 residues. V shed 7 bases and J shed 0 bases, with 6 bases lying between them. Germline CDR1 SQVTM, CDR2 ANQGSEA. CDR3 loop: CSDELNTEAFF. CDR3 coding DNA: TGCAGCGATGAGCTGAACACTGAAGCTTTCTTT.

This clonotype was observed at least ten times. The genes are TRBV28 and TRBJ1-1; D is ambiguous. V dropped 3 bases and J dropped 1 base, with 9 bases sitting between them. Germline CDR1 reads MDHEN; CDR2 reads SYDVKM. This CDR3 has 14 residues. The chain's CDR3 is CASSLVQSNTEAFF. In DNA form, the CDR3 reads TGTGCCAGCAGTTTGGTACAATCGAACACTGAAGCTTTCTTT.